This T cell receptor (beta chain) was recorded in a study of T cells in Graves' hyperthyroidism and ophthalmopathy. As for this clonotype: The junction does not match germline at one end; this may be a read error.

CDR1 is MGHRA and CDR2 is YSYEKL in the germline V gene. The CDR3 contains 16 residues. TCR beta CDR3 regions were amplified from RNA transcripts. HTBI primers were used for first-round RT-PCR of the TCR CDR3. MiXCR was run by TCRdb on the multiplex PCR reads, yielding one entry per CDR3 protein. The sample records roughly 520,000 distinct CDR3 sequences, roughly 24% being singletons. The TCR was taken from a woman aged 25 to 39 with Graves' ophthalmopathy. This sequence joins TRBV4-1 and TRBJ1-5, with TRBD1 as a possible D gene (6 bases). Sequencing was performed on blood. CDR3 in DNA: TGCGCCAGCAGCCAAGCCGGGAGGGGGAGCAATCAGCCCCAACATTTT. It translates to CASSQAGRGSNQPQHF.